This entry lists 2 T cell receptor beta chains sequenced from one sample in a study of blood T cell repertoires in COVID-19. Libraries were prepared by immunoSEQ multiplex PCR; TCRdb keeps only in-frame clonotypes and omits some of them. The sample records 15,000 to 20,000 clones, 85% to 90% being singletons. Sequences were obtained from peripheral blood. These receptors were obtained from a human donor with active COVID-19. The donor label of this sample is uncertain.

V usage is TRBV7-2 and J usage is TRBJ2-5; D may be TRBD2 (6 bases). CDR3 length equals 16 residues. V was shortened by 1 base and J by 5 bases, with 17 bases between the two germline ends. Germline V gives CDR1 SGHTA, CDR2 FQGNSA. The DNA of the CDR3 is TGTGCCAGCAGCTTAGGGGGACTCTCCACGAGGGAGACCCAGTACTTC. Translated, it gives CASSLGGLSTRETQYF.

This clone was observed once. V is TRBV2 and J is TRBJ1-2; possibly TRBD1 for D (6 bases). CDR3 length: 13 residues. Germline-derived CDR1 and CDR2 are SNHLY and FYNNEI. Trimming stripped 2 bases from V and 4 bases from J, with 8 bases between. This CDR3 reads CASSETGSYGYTF. The CDR3 DNA reads TGTGCCAGCAGTGAAACAGGGAGCTATGGCTACACCTTC.